The clone carrying this T cell receptor beta chain was seen a single time. The antigen is undetermined. Run at survey level, the immunoSEQ assay was version v3.0. Sequencing was performed with immunoSEQ multiplex PCR; in TCRdb, only in-frame clones are kept and a portion is missing. The table includes around 30,000 clones, 95% detected once. The sample comes from a study of long-term antiretroviral therapy in people with HIV. Study-wide results and limits: Once patients were on ART, diversity went higher but still fell short of transplant donor controls. Those clones which expanded before ART made up the dominant part of the repertoire at all time points.

V was clipped by 7 bases and J by 5 bases; unmatched bases: 7. The CDR3 runs 15 residues. Germline V CDR1 and CDR2: MDHEN, SYDVKM. This chain joins TRBV28 and TRBJ2-1, with TRBD2 matching over 11 bases. The sequenced sample was unsorted PBMCs, obtained 5.3 years after starting antiretroviral therapy. This TCR came from a man under 40 with HIV. The CDR3 bases are TGTGCCAGCACCCCTAGCGGGAGGCACAACAATGAGCAGTTCTTC. This translates into CASTPSGRHNNEQFF.